This TCR beta chain was sequenced for a study of CD8 T cells in Susac syndrome. Study findings and constraints: An acknowledgment was made by the study that its TCR sequencing and HLA analysis involved relatively few individuals.

Notes on this clonotype: Antigen specificity is unknown.

Trimming removed 10 bases from V and 6 bases from J, with 16 bases in between. The CDR3 consists of 12 residues. In germline, CDR1 is MDHEN, CDR2 SYDVKM. Reverse transcription of about 0.45 to 1 ug RNA was carried out with random hexamers. One entry per CDR3 protein, called by TCRdb with MiXCR from the immunoSEQ multiplex PCR reads. In the table there are roughly 200,000 distinct CDR3 sequences, 90% to 95% of which are singletons. This sequence joins TRBV28 and TRBJ2-7; possibly TRBD1 or TRBD2 for D (5 bases each). Sequenced: CD4+ T cells from PBMCs. The receptor was isolated from a human donor with Susac syndrome. CDR3 DNA sequence: TGTGCCACCGGGACGAATACTGCCGAGCAGTACTTC. Its translation is CATGTNTAEQYF.